This T cell receptor (beta chain) appears in the sequencing data of a study of human T cells and chemical hapten exposure. Study in general: Small pooled library volume differences mainly caused per-sample TCR yield variation.

CDR3 length: 16 residues. Germline assignment: CDR1 MNHNY and CDR2 SVGAGI (reference sequence). The V segment lost 5 bases and the J segment 5 bases; nucleotides outside the gene matches: 9. This clonotype was seen ten or more times. Described time point: patch test 1, 2 weeks after DPC sensitization. The treatment: therapeutic diphenylcyclopropenone sensitization with weekly scalp DPC. TCRdb processed the RACE reads anew with MiXCR; each CDR3 protein has one entry. The table records tens of thousands of distinct CDR3 sequences, 6% to 9% of them present only once. The V call is TRBV6-6, the J call TRBJ2-5; the match to TRBD1 covers 12 bases. Source: whole blood, taken in connection with sensitization to the hapten diphenylcyclopropenone (DPC). The receptor's source is a woman in her 30s with alopecia areata. Some clones in this sample may be carry-over from other donors' samples. CDR3 amino acids: CASSRETGQGAETQYF. The CDR3 nucleotides are TGTGCCAGCAGTCGAGAAACGGGACAGGGGGCTGAGACCCAGTACTTC.